The 32 T cell receptor beta chains reported below all come from one sample, sequenced in a study of low-dose radiotherapy and immunotherapy resistance in tumors. TRAV and TRBV primers primed cDNA for both TCRalpha and TCRbeta. The authors ran around 19 PCR cycles to amplify TCRs with a constant-region primer and V-primer adapter. TCRdb re-derived calls from the reads in MiXCR, one entry per CDR3 protein. Found here are about 82,000 distinct CDR3 sequences, 18% of them singletons; the top ten hold about 5.9%. Time point given: before trial treatment. This specimen consisted of PBMCs, obtained before treatment. These receptors came from a male donor with prostate cancer.

This clonotype appeared many times. This chain joins TRBV28 and TRBJ1-2; D possibly corresponds to TRBD1 (5 bases). The CDR3 length is 13 residues. Trimming stripped 6 bases from V and 4 bases from J, with 12 bases between. Germline CDR1 and CDR2: MDHEN and SYDVKM. CDR3 sequence (DNA): TGTGCCAGCAGATCAGGGTTTATCTATGGCTACACCTTC. Translated: CASRSGFIYGYTF.

This clonotype was counted at least ten times. V usage is TRBV29-1 and J usage is TRBJ2-7, with D perhaps given as TRBD1 or TRBD2 (6 bases each). V dropped 6 bases and J dropped 3 bases, with 36 bases sitting between them. CDR3 length equals 20 residues. Germline assignment: CDR1 SQVTM and CDR2 ANQGSEA. CDR3 sequence: CSVRGFSRGPSGGENYEQYF. In DNA form, the CDR3 reads TGCAGCGTCAGAGGGTTCTCCAGGGGACCTTCGGGCGGGGAAAACTACGAGCAGTACTTC.

This clonotype was seen at least ten times. V gene TRBV7-3 combines with J gene TRBJ2-3, with D tentatively TRBD1 (5 bases). V gave up 5 bases and J gave up 5 bases, with 11 bases separating them. Per the germline V gene, CDR1 is SGHTA and CDR2 is FQGTGA. The CDR3 consists of 13 residues. The CDR3 DNA follows: TGTGCCAGCAGCCCTACCAGGGTAGATACGCAGTATTTT. Encoded protein: CASSPTRVDTQYF.

This clonotype was counted at least ten times. The J gene is TRBJ2-3, the V gene TRBV27, with D perhaps TRBD1 or TRBD2 (5 bases each). Deletions cut 0 bases from V and 8 bases from J, with 18 bases between. The CDR3 runs to 16 residues. From germline, CDR1 is MNHEY and CDR2 SMNVEV (reference sequence). CDR3 sequence: CASSLSGTGTAGTQYF. The CDR3 DNA is TGTGCCAGCAGTTTATCGGGGACCGGGACCGCGGGTACGCAGTATTTT.

This clonotype was recorded at least ten times. The V and J genes are TRBV7-6 and TRBJ2-3; D is possibly TRBD1 or TRBD2 (5 bases each). V dropped 1 base and J dropped 4 bases, with 15 bases sitting between them. The CDR3 length is 16 residues. Germline V CDR1 and CDR2: SGHVS, FNYEAQ. The CDR3 here is CASSLGDRGGPDTQYF. CDR3 nucleotides: TGTGCCAGCAGCTTAGGGGACCGGGGCGGGCCAGATACGCAGTATTTT.

This clonotype was observed at least ten times. CDR3 sequence reads: CASSFLSGAAGELFF. As DNA, the CDR3 is TGTGCCAGCAGTTTTCTTAGCGGGGCCGCCGGGGAGCTGTTTTTT. V gene TRBV28 combines with J gene TRBJ2-2; 8 nucleotides line up with TRBD2. This CDR3 has 15 residues. The junction had 6 bases not matched to a gene; V was cut back by 3 bases and J by 6 bases. Germline V lookup: CDR1 MDHEN, CDR2 SYDVKM.

This clonotype was observed at least ten times. The rearrangement joins TRBV6-4 to TRBJ1-1; D is undetermined. The ends were cut back, 3 bases at V and 4 bases at J, with 9 bases in the middle. The CDR3 spans 13 residues. Per germline, CDR1 MRHNA and CDR2 SNTAGT. In nucleotides, the CDR3 is TGTGCCAGCAGTGAAAACATTGGCACTGAAGCTTTCTTT. The encoded protein is CASSENIGTEAFF.

This clonotype was observed many times. The chain is built from TRBV7-2 and TRBJ1-1; 10 bases fit TRBD1. With V trimmed by 5 bases and J by 11 bases, 8 bases remained unmatched. The CDR3 runs 13 residues. The germline CDR1 and CDR2 sequences are SGHTA and FQGNSA. This CDR3 is CASSARQGADAFF. The CDR3 coding sequence is TGTGCCAGCAGCGCCCGACAGGGGGCAGATGCTTTCTTT.

This clonotype was observed at least ten times. The chain links TRBV19 to TRBJ2-6; D is undetermined. Germline CDR1 is LNHDA and CDR2 is SQIVND (reference sequence). Deletions cut 3 bases from V and 2 bases from J, with 11 bases between. The CDR3 spans 16 residues. CDR3 DNA: TGTGCCAGTAGTATCGACGGAGCCACTGGGGCCAACGTCCTGACTTTC. This translates into CASSIDGATGANVLTF.

This clonotype occurred a few times. The CDR3 reads CASSVGTGRDQPQHF. DNA of the CDR3: TGTGCCAGCAGCGTAGGCACAGGCCGGGATCAGCCCCAGCATTTT. The rearrangement links TRBV9 to TRBJ1-5, with D perhaps TRBD1 (5 bases). The V gene's germline CDR1 is SGDLS and CDR2 YYNGEE. Trimming stripped 0 bases from V and 5 bases from J, with 12 bases between. This CDR3 contains 15 residues.

In its sample, this clonotype was seen many times. J is TRBJ1-2 and V is TRBV20-1; TRBD1 is a possible D gene (5 bases). The CDR3 contains 14 residues. Germline V CDR1 and CDR2: DFQATT, SNEGSKA (reference sequence). V was shortened by 0 bases and J by 5 bases, with 13 bases between the two germline ends. CDR3 sequence: CSARERGGGYGYTF. The CDR3 DNA reads TGCAGTGCTAGAGAACGGGGGGGGGGATATGGCTACACCTTC.

This clonotype was counted at least ten times. This rearrangement joins TRBV13 to TRBJ2-5; TRBD2 agrees at 9 bases. Germline V gene lookup returns CDR1 PRHDT and CDR2 FYEKMQ (reference sequence). Trimming cost V 4 bases and J 0 bases; bases outside gene matches: 9. The CDR3 is 17 amino acids. DNA of the CDR3: TGTGCCAGCAGCTCCAAGGCTAGCGGGGTGAACCAAGAGACCCAGTACTTC. Its protein is CASSSKASGVNQETQYF.

V usage is TRBV4-3 and J usage is TRBJ2-3, with D perhaps TRBD1 (5 bases). Trimming took 4 bases from V and 0 from J, leaving 11 bases between them. Germline V gene sequence: CDR1 LGHNA, CDR2 YSLEER. CDR3 length: 15 residues. The CDR3 nucleotides read TGCGCCAGCAGCCTACAGGAAACTAGCACAGATACGCAGTATTTT. It translates to CASSLQETSTDTQYF.

This clonotype was recorded many times. V is TRBV6-5 and J is TRBJ2-2; tentatively, D is TRBD1 (5 bases). Germline V gene sequence: CDR1 MNHEY, CDR2 SVGAGI. With 2 bases removed from V and 1 base from J, the gap between germline ends came to 11 bases. The CDR3 is made up of 16 amino acids. This CDR3 is CASSYETVLNTGELFF. CDR3 coding DNA: TGTGCCAGCAGTTACGAGACAGTACTGAACACCGGGGAGCTGTTTTTT.

In its sample, this clonotype was seen many times. The chain employs TRBV12-3 or TRBV12-4 and TRBJ2-2; D may be TRBD2 (5 bases). Trimming pared 11 bases from V and 0 bases from J, leaving 16 bases between. The CDR3 is 15 amino acids. The CDR3 nucleotides read TGTGCCTTCCGCCGTCAGGACTCGAACACCGGGGAGCTGTTTTTT. This encodes CAFRRQDSNTGELFF.

This clonotype showed up many times. This sequence joins TRBV4-1 and TRBJ2-7; D gene uncertain. This CDR3 comprises 15 residues. V lost 4 bases and J lost 0, with 13 bases in between. The V gene's germline CDR1 is MGHRA and CDR2 YSYEKL. CDR3 loop: CASSLRTASSYEQYF. The DNA for the CDR3 is TGCGCCAGCAGCCTCCGGACGGCGAGCTCCTACGAGCAGTACTTC.

In its sample, this clonotype was seen many times. V usage is TRBV4-3 and J usage is TRBJ2-2, with 8 nucleotides matching TRBD1. Trimming took 3 bases from V and 7 from J; bases not matched to a gene: 7. Germline CDR1 is LGHNA and CDR2 is YSLEER. CDR3 length: 15 amino acids. CDR3 region: CASSHEPGQGGELFF. The CDR3 DNA reads as TGCGCCAGCAGCCACGAACCCGGACAGGGCGGGGAGCTGTTTTTT.

This clonotype was recorded at least ten times. The chain joins TRBV5-1 to TRBJ2-2; TRBD1 agrees at 7 bases. V shed 0 bases, J shed 4 bases, and the junction held 6 bases outside the gene matches. The CDR3 extends over 16 amino acids. Germline V lookup: CDR1 SGHRS, CDR2 YFSETQ. The CDR3 loop reads CASSLGQGFGTGELFF. CDR3 DNA sequence: TGCGCCAGCAGCTTGGGACAGGGTTTCGGCACCGGGGAGCTGTTTTTT.

Of note for this clonotype: A read error is the likely source, as a far larger clone sits one nucleotide away. This chain joins TRBV10-3 and TRBJ2-7; D possibly corresponds to TRBD1 (8 bases). Germline values: CDR1 ENHRY, CDR2 SYGVKD. The CDR3 extends over 15 amino acids. V was shortened by 11 bases and J by 7 bases, with 27 bases between the two germline ends. The CDR3 DNA reads TGTGCCGCTGGGAGGGAAACAGGGGGGGCCAATGAGCAGTACTTC. Its translation is CAAGRETGGANEQYF.

This clonotype was observed many times. This chain uses TRBV9 with TRBJ2-7; D possibly matches TRBD1 or TRBD2 (5 bases each). In germline, CDR1 is SGDLS, CDR2 YYNGEE. This CDR3 contains 14 residues. Trimming removed 3 bases from V and 3 bases from J, with 13 bases in between. CDR3 sequence: CASSATGTYYEQYF. CDR3 in DNA: TGTGCCAGCAGCGCGACCGGGACCTACTACGAGCAGTACTTC.

In this sample, this clonotype turned up many times. This chain uses TRBV2 with TRBJ1-5; the D is unclear. Germline CDR1 and CDR2: SNHLY and FYNNEI. The CDR3 covers 14 residues. Between the trimmed V and J ends, which lost 6 bases and 7 bases, there was a span of 16 bases. DNA for the CDR3: TGTGCCAGCAGCGAATATAATGACCAGCAGCCCCAGCATTTT. The encoded protein is CASSEYNDQQPQHF.

This clonotype was seen ten or more times. This CDR3 is CASSPGQWSTYEQYF. The CDR3 DNA reads TGTGCCAGCAGTCCAGGACAGTGGTCTACCTACGAGCAGTACTTC. The V call is TRBV28, the J call TRBJ2-7, with a tentative D call TRBD1 (6 bases). CDR3 length: 15 amino acids. CDR1 and CDR2 from the germline V gene are MDHEN and SYDVKM. V was trimmed by 5 bases and J by 2 bases, leaving 16 bases between them.

This clonotype was seen many times. V usage is TRBV5-1 and J usage is TRBJ2-7; 10 bases agree with TRBD1. The germline gives CDR1 SGHRS, CDR2 YFSETQ. This CDR3 comprises 13 residues. V lost 3 bases to trimming and J lost 6 bases; unmatched junction nucleotides: 3. The CDR3 spells CASSWGQGFEQYF. The DNA for the CDR3 is TGCGCCAGCAGCTGGGGACAGGGGTTCGAGCAGTACTTC.

This clonotype was seen repeatedly, ten times or more. The J gene is TRBJ2-2, the V gene TRBV20-1; 10 bases agree with TRBD2. Germline values: CDR1 DFQATT, CDR2 SNEGSKA (reference sequence). The CDR3 is 17 amino acids. V was clipped by 1 base and J by 5 bases; unmatched bases: 10. The CDR3: CSARASSGGTWTGELFF. CDR3 nucleotides: TGCAGTGCTAGAGCTTCTAGCGGGGGCACCTGGACCGGGGAGCTGTTTTTT.

This clonotype was counted many times. The V gene is TRBV11-2, the J gene TRBJ2-3; 7 nucleotides agree with TRBD1. Germline CDR1 SGHAT, CDR2 FQNNGV. V lost 5 bases, J lost 3 bases, and 5 bases stayed unmatched. The CDR3 is made up of 14 amino acids. The CDR3 reads CASSPGQVTDTQYF. As DNA, the CDR3 is TGTGCCAGCAGCCCCGGACAGGTGACAGATACGCAGTATTTT. Drawing the rest from reference TRBV11-2 and TRBJ2-3, the complete variable domain is EAGVAQSPRYKIIEKRQSVAFWCNPISGHATLYWYQQILGQGPKLLIQFQNNGVVDDSQLPKDRFSAERLKGVDSTLKIQPAKLEDSAVYLCASSPGQVTDTQYFGPGTRLTVL.

This clonotype has only one observation. With a much larger clone just one base away, this may be a read error. The CDR3 carries no conserved terminal phenylalanine or tryptophan, so it likely arises from a read error. This sequence joins TRBV3-1 and TRBJ1-2; D gene uncertain. The germline gives CDR1 LGHDT, CDR2 YNNKEL (reference sequence). Trimming left V 6 bases short and J 3 bases short, with 8 bases between. The CDR3 contains 12 residues. The CDR3 reads CASRDLHYGYTL. The CDR3 coding sequence is TGTGCCAGCAGGGACCTACACTATGGCTACACCTTA.

This clonotype appeared many times. The rearrangement uses TRBV5-4 and TRBJ2-5; D ambiguous. The CDR3 has 15 residues. Germline assignment: CDR1 SGHNT and CDR2 YYREEE (reference sequence). V lost 0 bases to trimming and J lost 4 bases, with 13 bases between them. CDR3 amino acids: CASSLVSGTGETQYF. Written as DNA, the CDR3 is TGTGCCAGCAGCTTGGTGTCGGGTACGGGAGAGACCCAGTACTTC.

This clonotype has more than one count but fewer than ten. The chain is built from TRBV11-2 and TRBJ1-5, with 10 nucleotides matching TRBD1. The germline V gene has CDR1 SGHAT and CDR2 FQNNGV. The junction had 0 bases not matched to a gene; V was cut back by 1 base and J by 6 bases. There are 14 residues in the CDR3. The CDR3 loop reads CASSLGTGGQPQHF. In DNA, the CDR3 is TGTGCCAGCAGCTTAGGGACAGGGGGTCAGCCCCAGCATTTT.

This sequence joins TRBV4-1 and TRBJ2-3; 10 bases align to TRBD2. Germline values: CDR1 MGHRA, CDR2 YSYEKL. This CDR3 is 18 amino acids long. The trim removed 3 bases at V and 4 bases at J, leaving 13 bases unmatched. CDR3 residues: CASSQAQGLAGVSDTQYF. The CDR3, as DNA: TGCGCCAGCAGCCAGGCGCAGGGGCTAGCGGGGGTATCAGATACGCAGTATTTT.

At least ten counts were recorded for this clonotype. The genes are TRBV6-6 and TRBJ2-3, with a possible D match to TRBD2 (5 bases). The V end was cut by 7 bases, the J end by 2 bases, with 13 bases between. CDR3 length equals 14 residues. Looked up from germline, CDR1 is MNHNY and CDR2 is SVGAGI (reference sequence). Here the CDR3 reads CASKGERFTDTQYF. CDR3 nucleotide sequence: TGTGCCAGCAAAGGCGAGCGGTTCACAGATACGCAGTATTTT.

This clonotype was found many times. This chain connects TRBV24-1 to TRBJ1-5; D not certain. Germline V gives CDR1 KGHDR, CDR2 SFDVKD. Trimming left V 0 bases short and J 0 bases short, with 5 bases between. The CDR3 has 15 amino acids. The CDR3 coding sequence is TGTGCCACCAGTGATTTGCTTTATAGCAATCAGCCCCAGCATTTT. Its protein is CATSDLLYSNQPQHF.

The J gene is TRBJ2-1, the V gene TRBV11-2; 7 bases are a match to TRBD2. From germline, CDR1 is SGHAT and CDR2 FQNNGV. The CDR3 spans 16 residues. Trimming at V came to 6 bases and at J to 2 bases, leaving 10 bases not matched to a gene. The CDR3 loop reads CASSRGLDPTYNEQFF. The CDR3 nucleotides read TGTGCCAGCAGTCGAGGACTAGACCCCACCTACAATGAGCAGTTCTTC.